Reported below is one T cell receptor (beta chain). The clone's antigen remains unknown. The record has no base qualities; no much larger clone is one base away. Donors were healthy HIV-negative adults with no recently reported acute infections or vaccinations. Every donor was a Caucasian adult residing in Nashville, Tennessee, USA. Magnetic negative selection was used to enrich CD4+ T cells, after which naive cells were positively selected on CD45RA and the negative fraction became the memory subset. Blood was obtained by leukapheresis, after which PBMCs were separated by Ficoll-Histopaque density gradient centrifugation and cryopreserved in liquid nitrogen vapor phase. Analytical flow cytometry was used to check the purity and quantity of each magnetically sorted T cell population. Genomic DNA was isolated from each sorted fraction and quantified by UV absorbance on a Nanodrop 2000c. The sample originates from a study of shared clonotypes between healthy human individuals (dated by TCRdb to 2018 to 2021). Turning to the overall study: The cohort included three men and a couple of women between 18 and 49 years of age. Libraries were prepared and TCR repertoires were sequenced by different laboratories using diverse techniques, in order to increase sequencing depth and limit assay-specific biases. The study deeply sequenced blood TCR repertoires of five healthy adults to estimate repertoire size and the extent of clonotype sharing between individuals. Leukapheresis yielded between about 0.9 and 8.9 billion PBMCs per donor. For each donor, CD4 naive and CD4 memory were each run on three plates, CD8 naive on two plates, and CD8 memory on one plate.

The full study reports these points: Sampling was restricted to blood, and TCR repertoires in tissue are likely to differ from TCR repertoires in blood. Compared with non-shared clonotypes, the clonotypes found in all four sorted-subset donors had higher generation probabilities. Pairwise subsampling indicated that sequencing depth was expected to affect the degree of clonotype sharing among donors. The genetic and exposure-history diversity represented was limited by the small number of donors. Incomplete sequencing was indicated by rarefaction of sorted-subset datasets, despite the large sequencing depth. Naive subsets generally had larger estimated clonotype richness than memory subsets did. Across four donors, around 5.4% of naive CD4, approximately 4% of naive CD8, about 2.3% of memory CD4, and approximately 0.42% of memory CD8 clonotypes were shared.

Using the deep immunoSEQ assay, multiplex PCR amplified TCR CDR3 regions from genomic DNA. Extracted genomic DNA from each cell subset was spread evenly across all wells of several immunoSEQ 96-well plates, with each plate serving as a replicate. Each replicate PCR for sorted subsets received approximately 200 ng genomic DNA, equal to about 29,000 T cell genomes. The purified libraries were quantified using a Qubit 3.0 fluorometer, sized with a Bioanalyzer 2100, and then quantified again using the KAPA Library Quantification kit. Every immunoSEQ 96-well plate was sequenced on a separate single-read 150-cycle Illumina NextSeq 550 flow cell. Processing in the source paper ran as follows. The immunoSEQ output contained only junctional sequences without quality scores, so filtering could not match that applied to full-length reads. To assign V/J genes and CDR3, sequences were annotated using PyIR, a Python wrapper for IgBLAST v1.9, with IMGT germline references. Reads with weak V/J assignments (E-value above 1e-6), missing CDR3, stop codons, out-of-frame junctions, or ambiguous translated residues were removed. A V3J clonotype was defined by an identical inferred V gene, J gene, and CDR3 amino acid sequence. Percentage overlap between repertoires was computed as shared unique clonotypes divided by the size of the smaller repertoire. Three approaches were used to assess repertoire richness: RTK rarefaction, the Chao1 estimator, and Recon v2.1 estimates of unobserved clonotypes. Generation probabilities for all TCRbeta clonotypes obtained by the gDNA method from a handful of donors were computed using OLGA. The immuneACCESS repertoire file appears here via TCRdb, limited to in-frame rearrangements. These files lack a portion of the clones; in checked studies, under half of the deficit traces to unresolved V genes, and the cause of the others is not known. D and trimming come from the DNA, and the V and J calls and clone size come from that table. The sample table shows roughly 700,000 clones, and roughly 70% are seen once. More than 1.5% of the sample goes to the ten largest clones.

From the cysteine through the phenylalanine, the CDR3 covers 15 amino acids. Only the CDR3 region is kept as DNA, spanning 45 bases read in frame from base 1. From a lookup of the germline V gene (reference sequence), CDR1 and CDR2 are LNHDA and SQIVND. Trimming removed 5 bases from V and 3 bases from J, leaving 17 bases between the germline ends. The chain employs TRBV19 and TRBJ2-7; possibly the D gene is TRBD2, per 8 matching bases. The source of this sequence is a young woman in good health. The sample taken for sequencing was memory CD4+ T cells sorted from blood. The cell subset or site label here, explained by the study, means: CD45RA-negative fraction. The CDR3 region: CASSSREGAGYEQYF. At the DNA level, the sequence is TGTGCCAGTAGTTCCCGGGAGGGGGCTGGCTACGAGCAGTACTTC.